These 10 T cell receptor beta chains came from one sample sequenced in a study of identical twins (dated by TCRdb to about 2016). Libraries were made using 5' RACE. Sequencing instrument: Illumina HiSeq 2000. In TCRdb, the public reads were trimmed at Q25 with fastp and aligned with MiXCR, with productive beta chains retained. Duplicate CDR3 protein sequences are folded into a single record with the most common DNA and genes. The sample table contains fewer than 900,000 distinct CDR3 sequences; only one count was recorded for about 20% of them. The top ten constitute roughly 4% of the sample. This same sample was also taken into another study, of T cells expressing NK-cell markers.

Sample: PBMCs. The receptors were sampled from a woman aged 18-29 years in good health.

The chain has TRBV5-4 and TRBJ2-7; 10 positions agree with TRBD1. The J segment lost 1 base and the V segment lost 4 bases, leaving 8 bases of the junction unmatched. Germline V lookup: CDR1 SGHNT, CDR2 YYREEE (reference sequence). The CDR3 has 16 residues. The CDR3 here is CASSPLRTGGSYEQYF. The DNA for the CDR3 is TGTGCCAGCAGCCCACTCAGGACAGGGGGTTCCTACGAGCAGTACTTC.

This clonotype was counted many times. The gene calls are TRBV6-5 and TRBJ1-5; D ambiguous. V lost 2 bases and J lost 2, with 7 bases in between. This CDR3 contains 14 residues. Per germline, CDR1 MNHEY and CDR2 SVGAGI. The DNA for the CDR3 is TGTGCCAGCAGTTACGGAGGAGGCAATCAGCCCCAGCATTTT. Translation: CASSYGGGNQPQHF.

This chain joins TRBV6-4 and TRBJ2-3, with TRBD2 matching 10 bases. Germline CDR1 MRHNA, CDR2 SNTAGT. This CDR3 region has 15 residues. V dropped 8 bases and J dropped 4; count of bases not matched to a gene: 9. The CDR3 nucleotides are TGTGCCAGCGGGCCTAGCGGGGGTGGCGCAGATACGCAGTATTTT. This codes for CASGPSGGGADTQYF.

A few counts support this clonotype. For the CDR3, the DNA is TGTGCCAGCAGCCAGGGTGCAGATTTCGCCCACTATGGCTACACCTTC. Amino acids: CASSQGADFAHYGYTF. The chain joins TRBV7-9 to TRBJ1-2, with a tentative D call TRBD1 (5 bases). Trimming shortened V by 5 bases and J by 3 bases, and 19 bases separated the two germline ends. The germline CDR1 and CDR2 sequences are SEHNR and FQNEAQ (reference sequence). This CDR3 has 16 residues.

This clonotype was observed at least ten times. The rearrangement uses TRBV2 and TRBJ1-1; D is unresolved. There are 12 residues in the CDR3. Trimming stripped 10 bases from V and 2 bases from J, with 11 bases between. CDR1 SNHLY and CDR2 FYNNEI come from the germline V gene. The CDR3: CATLPGNTEAFF. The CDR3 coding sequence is TGTGCCACCCTGCCCGGTAACACTGAAGCTTTCTTT.

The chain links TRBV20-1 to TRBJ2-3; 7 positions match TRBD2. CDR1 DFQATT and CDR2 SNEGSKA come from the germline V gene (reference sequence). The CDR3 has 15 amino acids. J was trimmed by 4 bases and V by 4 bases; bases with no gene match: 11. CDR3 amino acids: CSATTKAGWSDTQYF. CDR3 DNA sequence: TGCAGTGCTACCACCAAAGCGGGATGGTCAGATACGCAGTATTTT.

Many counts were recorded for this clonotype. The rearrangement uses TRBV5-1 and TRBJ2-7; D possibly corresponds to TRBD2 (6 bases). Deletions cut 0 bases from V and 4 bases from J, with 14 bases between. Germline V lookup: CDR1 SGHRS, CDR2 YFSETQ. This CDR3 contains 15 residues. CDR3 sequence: CASSLAGLASYEQYF. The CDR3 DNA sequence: TGCGCCAGCAGCTTGGCCGGGCTAGCGTCGTACGAGCAGTACTTC.

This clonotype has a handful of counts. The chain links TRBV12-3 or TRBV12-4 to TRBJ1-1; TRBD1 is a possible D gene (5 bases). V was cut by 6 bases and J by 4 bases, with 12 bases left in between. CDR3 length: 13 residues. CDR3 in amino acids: CASSSRGGTEAFF. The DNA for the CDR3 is TGTGCCAGCAGCTCTCGGGGGGGCACTGAAGCTTTCTTT.

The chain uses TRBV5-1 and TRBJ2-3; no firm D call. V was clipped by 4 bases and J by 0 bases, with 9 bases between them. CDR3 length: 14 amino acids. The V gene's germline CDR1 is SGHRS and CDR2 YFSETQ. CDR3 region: CASSAEDSTDTQYF. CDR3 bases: TGCGCCAGCAGCGCCGAGGATAGCACAGATACGCAGTATTTT.

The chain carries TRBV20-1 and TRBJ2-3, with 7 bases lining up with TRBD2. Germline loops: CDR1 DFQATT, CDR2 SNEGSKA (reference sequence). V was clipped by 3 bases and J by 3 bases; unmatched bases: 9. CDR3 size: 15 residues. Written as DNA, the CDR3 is TGCAGTGCTAGCGGGACTACCAGGCAGACAGATACGCAGTATTTT. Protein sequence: CSASGTTRQTDTQYF.